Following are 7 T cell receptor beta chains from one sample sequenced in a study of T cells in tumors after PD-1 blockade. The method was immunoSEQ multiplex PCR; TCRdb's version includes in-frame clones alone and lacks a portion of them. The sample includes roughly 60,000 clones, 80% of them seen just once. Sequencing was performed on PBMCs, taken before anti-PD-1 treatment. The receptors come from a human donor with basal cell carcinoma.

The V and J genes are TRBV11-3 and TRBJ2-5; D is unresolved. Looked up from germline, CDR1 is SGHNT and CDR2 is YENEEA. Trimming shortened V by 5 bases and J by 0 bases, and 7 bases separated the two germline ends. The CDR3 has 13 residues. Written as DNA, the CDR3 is TGTGCCAGCAGCCCATCGTACCAAGAGACCCAGTACTTC. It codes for CASSPSYQETQYF.

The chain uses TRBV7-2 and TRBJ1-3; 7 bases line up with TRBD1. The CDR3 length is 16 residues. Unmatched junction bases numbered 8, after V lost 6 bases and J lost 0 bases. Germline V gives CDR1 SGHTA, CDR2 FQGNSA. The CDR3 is CASSSTGTISGNTIYF. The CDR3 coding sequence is TGTGCCAGCAGTTCGACAGGGACGATCTCTGGAAACACCATATATTTT.

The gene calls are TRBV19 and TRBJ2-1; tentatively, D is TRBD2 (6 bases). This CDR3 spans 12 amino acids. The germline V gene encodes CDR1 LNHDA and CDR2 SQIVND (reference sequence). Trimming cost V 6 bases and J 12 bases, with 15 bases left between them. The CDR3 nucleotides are TGTGCCAGTAGGGATCACGGGACTTGGCAGTTCTTC. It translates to CASRDHGTWQFF.

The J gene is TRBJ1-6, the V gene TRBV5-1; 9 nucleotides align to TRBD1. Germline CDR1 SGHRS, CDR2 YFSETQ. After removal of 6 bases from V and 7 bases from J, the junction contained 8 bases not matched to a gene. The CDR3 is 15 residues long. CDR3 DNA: TGCGCCAGCAAAGTCGGGACAGGGCGAAATTCACCCCTCCACTTT. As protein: CASKVGTGRNSPLHF.

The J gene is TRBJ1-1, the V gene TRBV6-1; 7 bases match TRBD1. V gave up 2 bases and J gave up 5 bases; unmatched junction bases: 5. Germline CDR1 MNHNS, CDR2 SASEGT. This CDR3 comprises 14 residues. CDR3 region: CASSERFRGTEAFF. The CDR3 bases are TGTGCCAGCAGTGAACGCTTCAGGGGGACTGAAGCTTTCTTT.

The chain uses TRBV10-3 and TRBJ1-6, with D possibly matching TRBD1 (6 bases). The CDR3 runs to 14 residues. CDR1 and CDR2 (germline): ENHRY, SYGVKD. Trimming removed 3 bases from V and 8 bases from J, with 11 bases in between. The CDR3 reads CAISEGGPDSPLHF. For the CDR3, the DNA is TGTGCCATCAGTGAAGGGGGGCCTGATTCACCCCTCCACTTT.

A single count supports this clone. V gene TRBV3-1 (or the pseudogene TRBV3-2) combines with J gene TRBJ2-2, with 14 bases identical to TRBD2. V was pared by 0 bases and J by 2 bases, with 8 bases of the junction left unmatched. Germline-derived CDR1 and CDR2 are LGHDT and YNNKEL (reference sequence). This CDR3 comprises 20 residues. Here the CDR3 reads CASSQDLWTSGGPNTGELFF. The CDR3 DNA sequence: TGTGCCAGCAGCCAAGATCTATGGACTAGCGGGGGGCCAAACACCGGGGAGCTGTTTTTT.